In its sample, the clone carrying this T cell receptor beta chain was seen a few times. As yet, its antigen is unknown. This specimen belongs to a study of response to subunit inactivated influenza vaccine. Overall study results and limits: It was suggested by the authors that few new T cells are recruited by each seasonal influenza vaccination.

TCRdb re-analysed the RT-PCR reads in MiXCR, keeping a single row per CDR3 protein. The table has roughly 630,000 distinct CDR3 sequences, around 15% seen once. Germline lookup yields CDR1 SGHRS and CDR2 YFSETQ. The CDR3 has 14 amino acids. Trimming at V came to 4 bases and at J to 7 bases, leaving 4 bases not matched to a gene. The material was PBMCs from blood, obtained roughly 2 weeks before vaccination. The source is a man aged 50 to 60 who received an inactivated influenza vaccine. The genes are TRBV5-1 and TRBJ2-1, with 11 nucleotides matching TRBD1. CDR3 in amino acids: CASSLDRGQNEQFF. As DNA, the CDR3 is TGCGCCAGCAGCCTGGACAGGGGGCAGAATGAGCAGTTCTTC.